Below are 28 T cell receptor beta chains sequenced from a single sample in a study of blood T cells in healthy people across ages. Together with a sample-barcoded 5' primer, a J-beta primer mix was included in a second PCR lasting roughly 6 to 12 cycles. TCRdb re-called the 5' RACE reads through MiXCR, storing one row per CDR3 protein. The sample has around 1,500,000 distinct CDR3 sequences, 42% seen once; the top ten hold 7.9%. Sample: blood. These receptors originate from a woman younger than 30 in good health.

In DNA form, the CDR3 reads TGTGCCAGCAGCTTAGATTTATACTTCGAGCAGTACTTC. Encoded protein: CASSLDLYFEQYF. V usage is TRBV11-2 and J usage is TRBJ2-7; no clear D gene. This CDR3 spans 13 amino acids. CDR1 is SGHAT, CDR2 FQNNGV, per germline. The V and J ends lost 0 bases and 6 bases respectively, with 9 bases between them.

This sequence joins TRBV20-1 and TRBJ2-3; D is uncertain. V lost 8 bases to trimming and J lost 3 bases, with 9 bases between them. Germline CDR1 and CDR2: DFQATT and SNEGSKA (reference sequence). The CDR3 has 11 residues. The CDR3 spells CSFPSTDTQYF. The CDR3 DNA reads as TGCAGTTTCCCATCAACAGATACGCAGTATTTT.

A remark on this clonotype: Being one base from a much bigger clone, this may be a read error. The V and J genes are TRBV4-2 and TRBJ1-6; D uncertain. CDR1 and CDR2 from the germline V gene are LGHNA and YNFKEQ. The CDR3 sequence is 14 residues long. CDR3 sequence (DNA): TGTGCCTGCAGCCAAGATCTCCCTAATTCACCCCTCCACTTT. Its protein product is CACSQDLPNSPLHF.

This clonotype showed up just a few times. This sequence joins TRBV11-2 and TRBJ2-7; TRBD2 matches 9 bases. CDR3 size: 18 residues. The V gene's germline CDR1 is SGHAT and CDR2 FQNNGV. The V gene end was trimmed by 4 bases and the J gene end by 2 bases; junction bases not matched to a gene: 15. In DNA form, the CDR3 reads TGTGCCAGCAGCTCCCTTCCTCACCAGACTAGCGGAACCTACGAGCAGTACTTC. This translates into CASSSLPHQTSGTYEQYF. Full variable domain (outside the CDR3, taken from reference TRBV11-2 and TRBJ2-7): EAGVAQSPRYKIIEKRQSVAFWCNPISGHATLYWYQQILGQGPKLLIQFQNNGVVDDSQLPKDRFSAERLKGVDSTLKIQPAKLEDSAVYLCASSSLPHQTSGTYEQYFGPGTRLTVT.

The genes are TRBV19 and TRBJ2-3, with 9 nucleotides matching TRBD2. Unmatched junction bases numbered 7, after V lost 3 bases and J lost 0 bases. Per germline, CDR1 LNHDA and CDR2 SQIVND (reference sequence). The CDR3 consists of 17 residues. CDR3 sequence (DNA): TGTGCCAGTAGTATTTACACTAGCGGGTGGAGCACAGATACGCAGTATTTT. This encodes CASSIYTSGWSTDTQYF.

Comment on this clonotype: A read error may account for a junction end that differs from germline. The chain uses TRBV28 and TRBJ1-1, with D unclear. CDR1 MDHEN and CDR2 SYDVKM come from the germline V gene. CDR3 length: 13 residues. The CDR3 DNA reads as TGTGTCAGCAGTTTGGGGAAGAACACTGAAGCTTTCTTT. Translating gives CVSSLGKNTEAFF.

This clonotype appeared a single time. This chain connects TRBV4-2 to TRBJ1-2; 7 nucleotides match TRBD1. CDR3 length: 16 residues. V dropped 5 bases and J dropped 3; count of bases not matched to a gene: 12. CDR1 is LGHNA, CDR2 YNFKEQ, per germline. The CDR3 DNA is TGTGCCAGCAGCACCCCAACAGGGGCACTAGACTATGGCTACACCTTC. Its protein product is CASSTPTGALDYGYTF.

This clonotype was found many times. The rearrangement links TRBV7-9 to TRBJ1-5; unclear D gene. The CDR3 length is 12 residues. Trimming took 2 bases from V and 3 from J, leaving 2 bases between them. The germline CDR1 and CDR2 sequences are SEHNR and FQNEAQ (reference sequence). CDR3 sequence (DNA): TGTGCCAGCAGCTTAAACAATCAGCCCCAGCATTTT. Protein sequence: CASSLNNQPQHF.

The chain recombines TRBV29-1 with TRBJ2-1; 9 nucleotides agree with TRBD1. Germline CDR1 and CDR2: SQVTM and ANQGSEA. The CDR3 has 14 residues. The CDR3 DNA reads as TGCACCATAAAAACCGGGACAGGGAGCAATGAGCAGTTCTTC. This translates into CTIKTGTGSNEQFF.

The CDR3 is CATLKTSGRAGGTGELFF. The CDR3 DNA follows: TGTGCCACCCTTAAGACTAGCGGGAGGGCCGGTGGCACCGGGGAGCTGTTTTTT. The V call is TRBV10-3, the J call TRBJ2-2; 14 positions match TRBD2. Germline V CDR1 and CDR2: ENHRY, SYGVKD. Trimming took 10 bases from V and 4 from J; bases not matched to a gene: 14. The CDR3 length is 18 residues.

The table lists this clonotype with a few counts. V gene TRBV7-9 combines with J gene TRBJ2-7; 8 bases align to TRBD1. The CDR3 sequence is 14 residues long. Germline trimming cut 5 bases from V and 5 bases from J; bases unmatched to any gene: 8. Germline values: CDR1 SEHNR, CDR2 FQNEAQ (reference sequence). The CDR3 sequence is CASSTRQGNHEQYF. In DNA form, the CDR3 reads TGTGCCAGCAGCACACGACAGGGGAACCACGAGCAGTACTTC.

The chain links TRBV7-2 to TRBJ2-7, with 9 bases identical to TRBD2. This CDR3 region has 16 residues. The V gene's germline CDR1 is SGHTA and CDR2 FQGNSA. V shed 5 bases and J 7 bases; nucleotides not matched to a gene: 15. The CDR3 reads CASSRGASGKVNEQYF. CDR3 DNA: TGTGCCAGCAGCCGTGGGGCTAGCGGGAAAGTCAATGAGCAGTACTTC.

This clonotype was counted a few times. This rearrangement joins TRBV13 to TRBJ2-5, with D unclear. The J call may be incorrect, as the DNA end agrees better with TRBJ2-7. The CDR3 extends over 14 amino acids. Germline CDR1 and CDR2: PRHDT and FYEKMQ (reference sequence). As DNA, the CDR3 is TGTGCCAGCAGCTTAGGTTGGGGTAGGAACGAGCAGTACTTC. This gives the protein CASSLGWGRNEQYF.

The sample holds a few counts of this clonotype. The J gene is TRBJ2-7, the V gene TRBV6-6, with D possibly being TRBD1 (6 bases). Trimming pared 8 bases from V and 2 bases from J, leaving 10 bases between. Germline-derived CDR1 and CDR2 are MNHNY and SVGAGI (reference sequence). The CDR3 is made up of 12 amino acids. The chain's CDR3 is CASHQGTYEQYF. CDR3 bases: TGTGCCAGCCACCAGGGGACCTACGAGCAGTACTTC.

The DNA of the CDR3 is TGTGCCAGCAGCCAGATACAGATGGGGAACACTGAAGCTTTCTTT. It specifies CASSQIQMGNTEAFF. This rearrangement joins TRBV3-1 to TRBJ1-1; D ambiguous. V lost 3 bases, J lost 1 base, and 12 bases lay in between. CDR3 length equals 15 residues. Germline V CDR1 and CDR2: LGHDT, YNNKEL (reference sequence).

The J gene is TRBJ2-7, the V gene TRBV12-3 or TRBV12-4; D is possibly TRBD2 (6 bases). The CDR3 covers 15 residues. Trimming removed 6 bases from V and 2 bases from J, with 17 bases in between. The CDR3 loop is CASSLRRDPPYEQYF. The CDR3 nucleotides read TGTGCCAGCAGCCTCCGGAGGGATCCACCCTACGAGCAGTACTTC.

This chain links TRBV20-1 with TRBJ2-2, with TRBD2 as a possible D gene (6 bases). Germline CDR1 and CDR2: DFQATT and SNEGSKA (reference sequence). Deletions cut 6 bases from V and 2 bases from J, with 25 bases between. This CDR3 contains 18 residues. The DNA of the CDR3 is TGCAGTGCGAGGGTGGGTAGCGGCGATACCCCCAACACCGGGGAGCTGTTTTTT. It specifies CSARVGSGDTPNTGELFF.

This chain connects TRBV10-3 to TRBJ2-3, with D perhaps being TRBD1 or TRBD2 (5 bases each). The ends were cut back, 3 bases at V and 5 bases at J, with 9 bases in the middle. Looked up from germline, CDR1 is ENHRY and CDR2 is SYGVKD. The CDR3 spans 13 residues. The CDR3 DNA reads TGTGCCATCAGTGACGGGGCAAAAGATACGCAGTATTTT. Translation gives CAISDGAKDTQYF.

The J gene is TRBJ2-4, the V gene TRBV5-4; D may be TRBD2 (6 bases). The CDR3 has 15 residues. V was pared by 2 bases and J by 5 bases, with 14 bases between. Germline assignment: CDR1 SGHNT and CDR2 YYREEE (reference sequence). CDR3 nucleotides: TGTGCCAGCAGCTTTATCGGCGGGGAGGAAAACATTCAGTACTTC. This translates into CASSFIGGEENIQYF. The complete variable domain, with remaining parts taken from reference TRBV5-4 and TRBJ2-4, reads ETGVTQSPTHLIKTRGQQVTLRCSSQSGHNTVSWYQQALGQGPQFIFQYYREEENGRGNFPPRFSGLQFPNYSSELNVNALELDDSALYLCASSFIGGEENIQYFGAGTRLSVL.

This sequence joins TRBV6-5 and TRBJ1-1; no clear D gene. The CDR3 totals 15 residues. Germline V gives CDR1 MNHEY, CDR2 SVGAGI. The ends were cut back, 6 bases at V and 4 bases at J, with 18 bases in the middle. The CDR3 DNA is TGTGCCAGCAGCCCTTCACCCCTACTGGGCACTGAAGCTTTCTTT. Its protein is CASSPSPLLGTEAFF.

The genes are TRBV7-2 and TRBJ2-1; 9 bases align to TRBD2. Germline V gene sequence: CDR1 SGHTA, CDR2 FQGNSA. The CDR3 totals 15 residues. Trimming at V came to 3 bases and at J to 5 bases, leaving 5 bases not matched to a gene. CDR3 sequence reads: CASSFIAGEDNEQFF. DNA of the CDR3: TGTGCCAGCAGCTTCATAGCGGGGGAGGACAATGAGCAGTTCTTC.

The sample holds a few counts of this clonotype. The rearrangement links TRBV7-2 to TRBJ2-7; TRBD1 agrees at 11 bases. The V gene end was trimmed by 5 bases and the J gene end by 4 bases; junction bases not matched to a gene: 7. This CDR3 is 15 amino acids long. Germline lookup yields CDR1 SGHTA and CDR2 FQGNSA. This chain's CDR3 is CASSPGDRGEYEQYF. The DNA of the CDR3 is TGTGCCAGCAGCCCTGGGGACAGGGGGGAATACGAGCAGTACTTC.

This clonotype was observed a few times. CDR3 in DNA: TGCAGCGTTGACTCGGACAGGTTTGAGCAGTTCTTC. Encoded protein: CSVDSDRFEQFF. This chain uses TRBV29-1 with TRBJ2-1; 7 bases are a match to TRBD1. CDR1 SQVTM and CDR2 ANQGSEA come from the germline V gene. The CDR3 covers 12 residues. V lost 3 bases, J lost 9 bases, and 5 bases stayed unmatched.

In its sample, this clonotype was seen a few times. The chain combines TRBV27 with TRBJ2-5; maybe TRBD1 (7 bases). TRBJ2-7 matches the DNA end more closely, so the J call is doubtful. There are 16 residues in the CDR3. Germline V lookup: CDR1 MNHEY, CDR2 SMNVEV (reference sequence). CDR3 coding DNA: TGTGCCAGCAGCACAATCCTGGAGGGGGCGTTTCGCGAGCAGTACTTC. The encoded protein is CASSTILEGAFREQYF.

V usage is TRBV12-3 or TRBV12-4 and J usage is TRBJ2-7; 9 bases agree with TRBD1. V gave up 9 bases and J gave up 1 base; unmatched junction bases: 4. The CDR3 runs 13 residues. The CDR3 region has the DNA TGTGCCAGTCCGGGACAGGGTTCCTACGAGCAGTACTTC. This sequence encodes CASPGQGSYEQYF.

The chain carries TRBV5-5 and TRBJ1-1; D call uncertain. The CDR3 length is 15 residues. Germline values: CDR1 SGHKS, CDR2 YYEKEE (reference sequence). Trimming cost V 2 bases and J 1 base, with 12 bases left between them. CDR3 residues: CASSLKTAGNTEAFF. The CDR3 DNA follows: TGTGCCAGCAGCTTAAAAACGGCAGGGAACACTGAAGCTTTCTTT.

The gene calls are TRBV6-2 or TRBV6-3 and TRBJ2-1, with a weak D call TRBD1 (6 bases). Trimming left V 3 bases short and J 4 bases short, with 10 bases between. The CDR3 has 14 residues. Per the germline V gene, CDR1 is MNHEY and CDR2 is SVGEGT. The CDR3 DNA follows: TGTGCCAGCAGTTATGAAGGGGGTTACAATGAGCAGTTCTTC. Its protein is CASSYEGGYNEQFF.

CDR3 sequence reads: CASGFSGRRNEQFF. In DNA form, the CDR3 reads TGTGCTAGTGGTTTTAGTGGGAGGCGCAATGAGCAGTTCTTC. The chain is built from TRBV12-5 and TRBJ2-1; a weak D match, TRBD2 (6 bases). Germline loops: CDR1 LGHNT, CDR2 FRNRAP. The CDR3 covers 14 residues. The germline V and J ends were trimmed by 3 bases and 6 bases, with 12 bases remaining between them.